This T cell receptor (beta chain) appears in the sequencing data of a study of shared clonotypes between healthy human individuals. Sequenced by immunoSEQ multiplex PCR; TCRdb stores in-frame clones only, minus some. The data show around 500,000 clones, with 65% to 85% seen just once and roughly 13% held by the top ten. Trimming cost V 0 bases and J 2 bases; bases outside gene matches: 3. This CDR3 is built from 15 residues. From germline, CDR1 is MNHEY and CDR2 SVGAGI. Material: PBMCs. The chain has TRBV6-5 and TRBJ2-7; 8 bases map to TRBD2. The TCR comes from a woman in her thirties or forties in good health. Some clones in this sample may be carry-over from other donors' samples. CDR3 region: CASSYSPAGAYEQYF. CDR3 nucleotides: TGTGCCAGCAGTTACTCACCAGCGGGGGCCTACGAGCAGTACTTC.